The 17 T cell receptor beta chains reported below all come from one sample, sequenced in a study of blood T cell repertoires in COVID-19. TCRdb's copy holds only in-frame clones and misses some; the assay was immunoSEQ multiplex PCR. The sample lists more than 200,000 clones; around 80% were seen once. The sequencing sample was made of peripheral blood. These receptors came from a man aged 35-49 years with acute or convalescent COVID-19.

A word on this clone: Additional DNA sequences in this sample encode the identical CDR3. The chain employs TRBV2 and TRBJ1-5; a weak D match, TRBD1 (6 bases). Trimming stripped 3 bases from V and 5 bases from J, with 8 bases between. CDR3 size: 13 residues. The germline gives CDR1 SNHLY, CDR2 FYNNEI. This CDR3 is CASSDRGDQPQHF. CDR3 bases: TGTGCCAGCAGTGACAGGGGAGATCAGCCCCAGCATTTT.

This clone was seen a few times. The rearrangement joins TRBV28 to TRBJ1-5; D possibly corresponds to TRBD1 (6 bases). The V and J ends lost 1 base and 2 bases respectively, with 12 bases between them. The CDR3 length is 16 residues. Germline V CDR1 and CDR2: MDHEN, SYDVKM. The chain's CDR3 is CASSLFGTLGNQPQHF. As DNA, the CDR3 is TGTGCCAGCAGTTTATTTGGGACATTGGGCAATCAGCCCCAGCATTTT. Together with reference TRBV28 and TRBJ1-5, the CDR3 gives the full variable domain: DVKVTQSSRYLVKRTGEKVFLECVQDMDHENMFWYRQDPGLGLRLIYFSYDVKMKEKGDIPEGYSVSREKKERFSLILESASTNQTSMYLCASSLFGTLGNQPQHFGDGTRLSIL.

This clone was recorded a few times. V usage is TRBV19 and J usage is TRBJ1-5; TRBD1 aligns across 12 bases. This CDR3 region has 19 residues. CDR1 and CDR2 from the germline V gene are LNHDA and SQIVND (reference sequence). Trimming at V came to 0 bases and at J to 2 bases, leaving 8 bases not matched to a gene. CDR3 sequence (DNA): TGTGCCAGTAGTATAGATACGGGACAGGGGGCTTTCGGCAATCAGCCCCAGCATTTT. Protein sequence: CASSIDTGQGAFGNQPQHF.

V is TRBV27 and J is TRBJ2-7, with TRBD2 matching over 10 bases. Germline CDR1 MNHEY, CDR2 SMNVEV (reference sequence). V was clipped by 5 bases and J by 4 bases; unmatched bases: 8. The CDR3 contains 15 residues. The CDR3 bases are TGTGCCAGCAGTCCCCTAGCGGGAGTTCGGTACGAGCAGTACTTC. Translating gives CASSPLAGVRYEQYF.

The genes are TRBV19 and TRBJ1-3; 9 bases agree with TRBD1. The V gene end was trimmed by 4 bases and the J gene end by 4 bases; junction bases not matched to a gene: 11. CDR1 and CDR2 (germline): LNHDA, SQIVND (reference sequence). This CDR3 spans 17 amino acids. The CDR3 DNA sequence: TGTGCCAGTAGTAAAACCGGGACAGGGCGTGCCGGAAACACCATATATTTT. Its translation: CASSKTGTGRAGNTIYF.

The gene calls are TRBV6-6 and TRBJ1-5, with TRBD1 identical over 8 bases. The CDR3 is 16 residues long. With V trimmed by 6 bases and J by 0 bases, 7 bases remained unmatched. Germline CDR1 and CDR2: MNHNY and SVGAGI (reference sequence). The CDR3 nucleotides read TGTGCCAGCAGCGACGGGACAGGCCATAGCAATCAGCCCCAGCATTTT. Amino acid sequence: CASSDGTGHSNQPQHF.

The genes are TRBV9 and TRBJ2-6; 13 positions match TRBD2. The V gene's germline CDR1 is SGDLS and CDR2 YYNGEE. The length of the CDR3 is 20 residues. Losses at the gene ends were 3 bases for V and 1 base for J; bases not matched to a gene: 10. CDR3 DNA: TGTGCCAGCAGCGGATCCGAGACTAGCGGGAGGATATCTGGGGCCAACGTCCTGACTTTC. It specifies CASSGSETSGRISGANVLTF. Together with reference TRBV9 and TRBJ2-6, the CDR3 gives the full variable domain: DSGVTQTPKHLITATGQRVTLRCSPRSGDLSVYWYQQSLDQGLQFLIQYYNGEERAKGNILERFSAQQFPDLHSELNLSSLELGDSALYFCASSGSETSGRISGANVLTFGAGSRLTVL.

The chain employs TRBV7-9 and TRBJ1-2; D is uncertain. The CDR3 runs to 11 residues. The V and J ends lost 8 bases and 6 bases respectively, with 10 bases between them. Germline V gene sequence: CDR1 SEHNR, CDR2 FQNEAQ (reference sequence). The CDR3 DNA reads as TGTGCCAGCCGGGATTCTCATGGCTACACCTTC. Encoded protein: CASRDSHGYTF.

The chain links TRBV5-1 to TRBJ2-7; no definite D call. The CDR3 is 14 residues long. V lost 1 base to trimming and J lost 3 bases, with 11 bases between them. Germline V lookup: CDR1 SGHRS, CDR2 YFSETQ. The CDR3, as DNA: TGCGCCAGCAGCTTGCGGTTACAGAACTACGAGCAGTACTTC. As protein: CASSLRLQNYEQYF.

The V and J genes are TRBV6-4 and TRBJ1-2; D is perhaps TRBD1 (5 bases). Germline CDR1 MRHNA, CDR2 SNTAGT. The CDR3 sequence is 13 residues long. The V end lost 3 bases, the J end lost 4 bases, and 9 bases lay between the germline ends. The CDR3 reads CASSEQGSYGYTF. As DNA, the CDR3 is TGTGCCAGCAGTGAGCAGGGAAGCTATGGCTACACCTTC.

The rearrangement links TRBV7-2 to TRBJ2-4, with D perhaps TRBD1 (5 bases). The CDR3 sequence is 14 residues long. V lost 1 base and J 7 bases, leaving 11 bases between the germline ends. Germline V gives CDR1 SGHTA, CDR2 FQGNSA. The CDR3 loop reads CASSLDQGSNIQYF. The DNA of the CDR3 is TGTGCCAGCAGCTTAGATCAGGGTTCGAACATTCAGTACTTC.

The chain couples TRBV6-6 to TRBJ2-7; TRBD2 aligns across 12 bases. Trimming took 5 bases from V and 12 from J; bases not matched to a gene: 14. Germline V gene data show CDR1 as MNHNY and CDR2 as SVGAGI (reference sequence). The CDR3 spans 15 residues. In nucleotides, the CDR3 is TGTGCCAGCAGTGTACCGGGACTAGCGGGTGGGGTTGCGTACTTC. Amino acids: CASSVPGLAGGVAYF.

The V gene is TRBV18, the J gene TRBJ1-2, with 7 bases lining up with TRBD1. The CDR3 runs 14 residues. Germline trimming cut 6 bases from V and 3 bases from J; bases unmatched to any gene: 7. Germline V gene data show CDR1 as KGHSH and CDR2 as LQKENI. The CDR3 protein is CASSPGQDDYGYTF. In DNA, the CDR3 is TGTGCCAGCTCGCCCGGACAGGATGACTATGGCTACACCTTC.

This rearrangement joins TRBV19 to TRBJ1-2; 9 positions agree with TRBD1. After removal of 6 bases from V and 3 bases from J, the junction contained 14 bases not matched to a gene. Germline loops: CDR1 LNHDA, CDR2 SQIVND (reference sequence). CDR3 length: 17 amino acids. CDR3 in DNA: TGTGCCAGTAGCCCAGAGGGGGGGACAGGGAGAGACTATGGCTACACCTTC. Translated, it gives CASSPEGGTGRDYGYTF.

V usage is TRBV28 and J usage is TRBJ1-5; 7 bases line up with TRBD1. V was clipped by 2 bases and J by 5 bases; unmatched bases: 3. The germline gives CDR1 MDHEN, CDR2 SYDVKM. This CDR3 has 14 amino acids. The CDR3 protein is CASSLGTEYQPQHF. The CDR3 nucleotides are TGTGCCAGCAGTTTAGGGACAGAGTATCAGCCCCAGCATTTT.

This clone was detected only a few times. The CDR3 sequence is CASSLVGGSPESPLHF. CDR3 nucleotides: TGTGCCAGCAGCTTAGTAGGGGGCTCCCCGGAGTCACCCCTCCACTTT. The chain joins TRBV7-9 to TRBJ1-6; 7 bases agree with TRBD1. There are 16 residues in the CDR3. J gave up 10 bases and V 1 base, and 10 bases lay outside the gene matches. Per germline, CDR1 SEHNR and CDR2 FQNEAQ (reference sequence).

This chain links TRBV5-1 with TRBJ2-7; tentatively, D is TRBD2 (6 bases). V lost 5 bases and J 0 bases, leaving 12 bases between the germline ends. Germline V CDR1 and CDR2: SGHRS, YFSETQ. This CDR3 region has 14 residues. The CDR3 region has the DNA TGCGCCAGCAGTTGGAGGGCCGCCTCCTACGAGCAGTACTTC. Protein sequence: CASSWRAASYEQYF. Based on the CDR3 plus reference TRBV5-1 and TRBJ2-7, the full variable domain is KAGVTQTPRYLIKTRGQQVTLSCSPISGHRSVSWYQQTPGQGLQFLFEYFSETQRNKGNFPGRFSGRQFSNSRSEMNVSTLELGDSALYLCASSWRAASYEQYFGPGTRLTVT.